Listed here are 30 T cell receptor beta chains from one sample, sequenced in a study of shared clonotypes between healthy human individuals. The table came from immunoSEQ multiplex PCR; TCRdb's copy has only in-frame clones and leaves some out. The table lists 550,000 to 750,000 clones, around 92% of them singletons. It was CD45RO-negative cells, positively selected for CCR7, that made up naive CD8 cells, with terminally differentiated effector memory CD45RA+ cells excluded. The sample consisted of naive CD8+ T cells sorted from blood. The receptors were sampled from a man younger than 40 in good health.

This clone is a singleton in its sample. The CDR3 coding sequence is TGTGCCAGCAGCTGGGGGACAGAATATGAGCAGTTCTTC. Translating it yields CASSWGTEYEQFF. The gene calls are TRBV11-2 and TRBJ2-1, with 7 bases matching TRBD1. The V segment lost 4 bases and the J segment 8 bases; nucleotides outside the gene matches: 5. The germline V gene encodes CDR1 SGHAT and CDR2 FQNNGV. CDR3 length equals 13 residues.

Regarding this clone: Other nucleotide sequences from this sample produce the same CDR3. V gene TRBV27 combines with J gene TRBJ2-2; D not resolved. Germline loops: CDR1 MNHEY, CDR2 SMNVEV (reference sequence). The ends were cut back, 3 bases at V and 5 bases at J, with 4 bases in the middle. The CDR3 extends over 12 amino acids. The CDR3 loop reads CASSFGTGELFF. CDR3 bases: TGTGCCAGCAGTTTTGGGACCGGGGAGCTGTTTTTT.

The chain couples TRBV28 to TRBJ1-3; D gene ambiguous. V lost 8 bases, J lost 4 bases, and 18 bases lay in between. The CDR3 loop spans 15 amino acids. CDR1 MDHEN and CDR2 SYDVKM come from the germline V gene. CDR3: CASRRLGQIGNTIYF. DNA for the CDR3: TGTGCCAGCCGTAGGTTAGGGCAGATAGGAAACACCATATATTTT.

The chain combines TRBV6-1 with TRBJ1-2, with a weak D call TRBD1 (6 bases). CDR3 size: 15 residues. Germline V CDR1 and CDR2: MNHNS, SASEGT. Deletions cut 0 bases from V and 2 bases from J, with 10 bases between. As DNA, the CDR3 is TGTGCCAGCAGTGAAGCACCAGACAGGAACTATGGCTACACCTTC. Its protein product is CASSEAPDRNYGYTF.

The sample holds one count of this clone. The J gene is TRBJ2-2, the V gene TRBV7-6, with D possibly TRBD2 on 5 matching bases. This CDR3 is built from 16 residues. Trimming stripped 2 bases from V and 4 bases from J, with 14 bases between. The germline CDR1 and CDR2 sequences are SGHVS and FNYEAQ. The CDR3 nucleotides read TGTGCCAGCAGCTTACGGGCCGGGGTAAGCACCGGGGAGCTGTTTTTT. Translation: CASSLRAGVSTGELFF.

The chain links TRBV5-1 to TRBJ2-2, with a possible D match to TRBD1 (6 bases). V lost 1 base, J lost 1 base, and 14 bases lay in between. This CDR3 contains 17 residues. The germline gives CDR1 SGHRS, CDR2 YFSETQ. CDR3 coding DNA: TGCGCCAGCAGCTTGTACATGGGGGACATGAACACCGGGGAGCTGTTTTTT. Its protein is CASSLYMGDMNTGELFF.

This clone was counted a few times. The chain uses TRBV6-1 and TRBJ2-7; 7 bases fit TRBD1. CDR1 is MNHNS and CDR2 is SASEGT in the germline V gene. Unmatched junction bases numbered 7, after V lost 3 bases and J lost 5 bases. This CDR3 contains 14 residues. The CDR3 DNA follows: TGTGCCAGCAGTGATGGACAGGTCCTCGACGAGCAGTACTTC. Translated: CASSDGQVLDEQYF.

V and J are TRBV21-1 and TRBJ1-1; the tabulated D call, TRBD1, remains unverified against the DNA. TRBV21-1 is tagged as a pseudogene. The CDR3 has 13 amino acids. The CDR3 loop is CASSKEQSTEAFF. The DNA of the CDR3 is TGTGCCAGCAGCAAAGAACAGAGCACTGAAGCTTTCTTT.

Remarks on this clone: Different DNA sequences within this sample yield the same CDR3. This rearrangement joins TRBV4-1 to TRBJ2-2, with 7 positions matching TRBD1. The germline CDR1 and CDR2 sequences are MGHRA and YSYEKL. V was pared by 4 bases and J by 5 bases, with 1 base of the junction left unmatched. This CDR3 region has 13 residues. The chain's CDR3 is CASSPTGTGELFF. CDR3 bases: TGCGCCAGCAGCCCGACAGGGACCGGGGAGCTGTTTTTT.

The chain uses TRBV14 and TRBJ2-5; possibly TRBD2 for D (6 bases). Trimming cost V 1 base and J 5 bases, with 14 bases left between them. The CDR3 spans 15 residues. Germline V gives CDR1 SGHDN, CDR2 FVKESK. The CDR3 here is CASSQALTSRETQYF. The DNA for the CDR3 is TGTGCCAGCAGCCAAGCGCTAACTAGCAGGGAGACCCAGTACTTC.

V is TRBV29-1 and J is TRBJ2-7, with 8 bases identical to TRBD2. V shed 2 bases and J 5 bases; nucleotides not matched to a gene: 11. The length of the CDR3 is 15 residues. Per germline, CDR1 SQVTM and CDR2 ANQGSEA. CDR3 protein: CSVEWDQREPNEQYF. The CDR3 nucleotides are TGCAGCGTTGAATGGGACCAGCGGGAGCCCAACGAGCAGTACTTC.

The chain carries TRBV2 and TRBJ2-3; no clear D. This CDR3 contains 16 residues. The ends were cut back, 4 bases at V and 2 bases at J, with 16 bases in the middle. Germline CDR1 and CDR2: SNHLY and FYNNEI. DNA of the CDR3: TGTGCCAGCAGTGCCTGGACGTCCCAAAACACAGATACGCAGTATTTT. Its protein product is CASSAWTSQNTDTQYF. The complete variable domain, with remaining parts taken from reference TRBV2 and TRBJ2-3, reads EPEVTQTPSHQVTQMGQEVILRCVPISNHLYFYWYRQILGQKVEFLVSFYNNEISEKSEIFDDQFSVERPDGSNFTLKIRSTKLEDSAMYFCASSAWTSQNTDTQYFGPGTRLTVL.

This sequence joins TRBV5-1 and TRBJ2-7, with TRBD2 matching 13 bases. The CDR3 sequence is 14 residues long. Germline V gene sequence: CDR1 SGHRS, CDR2 YFSETQ. Germline trimming cut 6 bases from V and 5 bases from J; bases unmatched to any gene: 5. The CDR3 nucleotides read TGCGCCAGCACCTGGACTAGCGGGAGCCACGAGCAGTACTTC. Its translation is CASTWTSGSHEQYF.

The rearrangement joins TRBV27 to TRBJ2-1; D not resolved. The V and J ends lost 10 bases and 0 bases respectively, with 16 bases between them. Germline-derived CDR1 and CDR2 are MNHEY and SMNVEV (reference sequence). The CDR3 covers 15 residues. DNA of the CDR3: TGTGCCACCCTAAAAGGCTACAGCTCCTACAATGAGCAGTTCTTC. It encodes CATLKGYSSYNEQFF.

This clone was detected a few times. Other DNA sequences in this specimen translate into the identical CDR3. The V gene is TRBV7-2, the J gene TRBJ2-3, with a weak D call TRBD2 (6 bases). CDR1 is SGHTA and CDR2 is FQGNSA in the germline V gene. The germline V and J ends were trimmed by 1 base and 3 bases, with 11 bases remaining between them. The CDR3 has 15 residues. CDR3 coding DNA: TGTGCCAGCAGCTTAGATTCCGGAGGGACAGATACGCAGTATTTT. This sequence encodes CASSLDSGGTDTQYF. Combining the CDR3 with reference TRBV7-2 and TRBJ2-3 gives the whole variable domain GAGVSQSPSNKVTEKGKDVELRCDPISGHTALYWYRQSLGQGLEFLIYFQGNSAPDKSGLPSDRFSAERTGGSVSTLTIQRTQQEDSAVYLCASSLDSGGTDTQYFGPGTRLTVL.

The chain is built from TRBV4-2 and TRBJ2-1, with unresolved D. Deletions cut 0 bases from V and 3 bases from J, with 12 bases between. This CDR3 spans 16 amino acids. Germline V gives CDR1 LGHNA, CDR2 YNFKEQ. CDR3 residues: CASSQDIEPRYNEQFF. CDR3 sequence (DNA): TGTGCCAGCAGCCAAGATATCGAGCCCCGCTACAATGAGCAGTTCTTC.

The chain is built from TRBV6-6 and TRBJ2-7, with a tentative D call TRBD2 (6 bases). CDR1 and CDR2 from the germline V gene are MNHNY and SVGAGI (reference sequence). The CDR3 contains 15 residues. V was trimmed by 4 bases and J by 5 bases, leaving 18 bases between them. CDR3 nucleotides: TGTGCCAGCAGTTTTACTCAGGAGGGCGAAGACGAGCAGTACTTC. Translation gives CASSFTQEGEDEQYF.

This chain uses TRBV6-6 with TRBJ1-2; unclear D gene. Germline-derived CDR1 and CDR2 are MNHNY and SVGAGI (reference sequence). V dropped 6 bases and J dropped 2 bases, with 10 bases sitting between them. The CDR3 has 13 residues. The CDR3 here is CASSLEGNYGYTF. DNA for the CDR3: TGTGCCAGCAGCCTGGAGGGAAACTATGGCTACACCTTC.

J is TRBJ2-1 and V is TRBV27; TRBD1 agrees at 7 bases. From germline, CDR1 is MNHEY and CDR2 SMNVEV (reference sequence). The CDR3 runs to 14 residues. V gave up 3 bases and J gave up 4 bases; unmatched junction bases: 3. The CDR3 here is CASSLLQGYNEQFF. DNA for the CDR3: TGTGCCAGCAGTTTGTTACAGGGGTACAATGAGCAGTTCTTC.

The sample holds one count of this clone. The CDR3 DNA sequence: TGTGCCAGCAGTGAAACCCTGGGACGGTTTAATGAAAAACTGTTTTTT. This gives the protein CASSETLGRFNEKLFF. The chain has TRBV25-1 and TRBJ1-4; maybe TRBD1 (5 bases). CDR1 is MGHDK and CDR2 is SYGVNS in the germline V gene. With 2 bases removed from V and 4 bases from J, the gap between germline ends came to 14 bases. This CDR3 region has 16 residues.

This clone was recorded once. Here the CDR3 DNA reads TGTGCCAGCAGTTCCCCCCCCGACACAGATACGCAGTATTTT. It codes for CASSSPPDTDTQYF. The chain is built from TRBV27 and TRBJ2-3; D gene uncertain. CDR3 length: 14 residues. Germline V gene sequence: CDR1 MNHEY, CDR2 SMNVEV (reference sequence). V was clipped by 4 bases and J by 2 bases, with 10 bases between them.

The rearrangement uses TRBV29-1 and TRBJ2-3; TRBD1 might be the D (6 bases). The CDR3 spans 16 residues. V was shortened by 6 bases and J by 0 bases, with 19 bases between the two germline ends. The germline CDR1 and CDR2 sequences are SQVTM and ANQGSEA. The CDR3 coding sequence is TGCAGCGTGTCAGGGGTTTCCACCTTTAGCACAGATACGCAGTATTTT. Residues: CSVSGVSTFSTDTQYF.

This clone was observed many times. The chain is built from TRBV7-8 and TRBJ2-3, with TRBD2 matching 7 bases. Germline lookup yields CDR1 SGHVS and CDR2 FQNEAQ. This CDR3 comprises 17 residues. Unmatched junction bases numbered 10, after V lost 1 base and J lost 3 bases. CDR3 region: CASSLGGGTFLTDTQYF. The CDR3 DNA sequence: TGTGCCAGCAGCTTAGGGGGAGGGACGTTTCTTACAGATACGCAGTATTTT.

The chain is built from TRBV5-4 and TRBJ1-2; 7 positions agree with TRBD1. Germline V gene data show CDR1 as SGHNT and CDR2 as YYREEE (reference sequence). J lost 3 bases, V lost 4 bases, and 9 bases had no gene match. There are 15 residues in the CDR3. This CDR3 reads CASSPRGQPYYGYTF. CDR3 sequence (DNA): TGTGCCAGCAGCCCTCGGGGACAGCCCTACTATGGCTACACCTTC. Complete variable domain (other parts from reference TRBV5-4 and TRBJ1-2): ETGVTQSPTHLIKTRGQQVTLRCSSQSGHNTVSWYQQALGQGPQFIFQYYREEENGRGNFPPRFSGLQFPNYSSELNVNALELDDSALYLCASSPRGQPYYGYTFGSGTRLTVV.

This rearrangement joins TRBV28 to TRBJ1-5; 8 nucleotides match TRBD1. The length of the CDR3 is 15 residues. Germline trimming cut 5 bases from V and 6 bases from J; bases unmatched to any gene: 9. Germline CDR1 is MDHEN and CDR2 is SYDVKM. The CDR3 region is CASSDGQGFGQPQHF. The CDR3 DNA reads as TGTGCCAGCAGTGATGGACAGGGATTCGGTCAGCCCCAGCATTTT.

The chain is built from TRBV14 and TRBJ2-1, with D perhaps assigned TRBD1 or TRBD2 (9 bases each). The germline V gene has CDR1 SGHDN and CDR2 FVKESK. The CDR3 has 18 residues. Trimming took off 8 bases at V and 8 bases at J, with 31 bases between the two ends. As DNA, the CDR3 is TGTGCCAGCCAAAACAGGGGGCGCGTGGTAGCGGGAGAAGATGAGCAGTTCTTC. Protein sequence: CASQNRGRVVAGEDEQFF.

This rearrangement joins TRBV13 to TRBJ2-2; D possibly corresponds to TRBD2 (5 bases). The V gene lost 5 bases and the J gene lost 3 bases, with 7 bases spanning the gap. The CDR3 is 13 amino acids. Looked up from germline, CDR1 is PRHDT and CDR2 is FYEKMQ (reference sequence). CDR3 nucleotide sequence: TGTGCCAGCAGCGCGGGTTACACCGGGGAGCTGTTTTTT. It codes for CASSAGYTGELFF.

This clone appeared a single time. The chain is built from TRBV27 and TRBJ2-1, with no clear D. This CDR3 spans 14 amino acids. V dropped 3 bases and J dropped 3 bases, with 9 bases sitting between them. Per the germline V gene, CDR1 is MNHEY and CDR2 is SMNVEV (reference sequence). The CDR3 sequence: CASSLADDYNEQFF. Here the CDR3 DNA reads TGTGCCAGCAGTTTGGCTGATGACTACAATGAGCAGTTCTTC.

V usage is TRBV18 and J usage is TRBJ2-1, with D uncertain. Germline values: CDR1 KGHSH, CDR2 LQKENI. V was cut by 3 bases and J by 6 bases, with 12 bases left in between. This CDR3 comprises 14 residues. The CDR3 loop is CASSPEQLGNEQFF. In nucleotides, the CDR3 is TGTGCCAGCTCACCCGAACAATTGGGCAATGAGCAGTTCTTC.

This chain links TRBV10-3 with TRBJ2-7; no firm D call. This CDR3 is 13 amino acids long. Trimming left V 2 bases short and J 5 bases short, with 10 bases between. Germline V gene sequence: CDR1 ENHRY, CDR2 SYGVKD. The CDR3 spells CAISEKFAHEQYF. The CDR3 DNA follows: TGTGCCATCAGTGAGAAGTTCGCCCACGAGCAGTACTTC.